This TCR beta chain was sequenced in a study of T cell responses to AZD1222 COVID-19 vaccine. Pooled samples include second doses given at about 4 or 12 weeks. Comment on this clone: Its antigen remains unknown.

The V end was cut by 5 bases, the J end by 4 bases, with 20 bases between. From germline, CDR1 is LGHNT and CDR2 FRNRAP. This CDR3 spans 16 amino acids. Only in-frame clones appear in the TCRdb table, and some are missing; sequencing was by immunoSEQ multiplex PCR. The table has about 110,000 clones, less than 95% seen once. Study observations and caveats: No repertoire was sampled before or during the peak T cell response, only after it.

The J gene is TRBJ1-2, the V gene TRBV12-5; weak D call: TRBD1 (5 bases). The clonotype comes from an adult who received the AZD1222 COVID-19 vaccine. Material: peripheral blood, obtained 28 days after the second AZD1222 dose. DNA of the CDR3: TGTGCTAGTGGTCGGAAGGCCAGGGTCTGCGGCTATGGCTACACCTTC. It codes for CASGRKARVCGYGYTF.